These 30 T cell receptor beta chains were sequenced from one sample in a study of blood T cells in healthy people across ages. A second PCR of about 6 to 11 cycles used a sample-barcoded 5' primer and a J-beta primer mix. TCRdb redid the calling of the 5' RACE reads with MiXCR, one entry per CDR3 protein. This table holds about 1.5 million distinct CDR3 sequences, about 45% found once. The sample taken for sequencing was blood. Receptors were obtained from a woman under 30 in good health.

The chain uses TRBV4-2 and TRBJ2-7; the D gene could be TRBD1 or TRBD2 (5 bases each). The germline V and J ends were trimmed by 0 bases and 0 bases, with 18 bases remaining between them. CDR1 is LGHNA and CDR2 is YNFKEQ in the germline V gene. This CDR3 is built from 18 residues. The chain's CDR3 is CASSQDLRAGWASYEQYF. The CDR3 nucleotides are TGTGCCAGCAGCCAAGATCTGAGGGCAGGGTGGGCCTCCTACGAGCAGTACTTC.

The chain combines TRBV23-1 with TRBJ1-1; 7 nucleotides align to TRBD1. TRBV23-1 is identified as an open reading frame with a role that is uncertain. V shed 2 bases, J shed 6 bases, and the junction held 9 bases outside the gene matches. The CDR3 is made up of 15 amino acids. CDR3 residues: CASSQTGAVVAEAFF. DNA of the CDR3: TGCGCCAGCAGTCAAACAGGGGCAGTTGTCGCTGAAGCTTTCTTT.

The chain recombines TRBV5-1 with TRBJ1-2; possible D gene TRBD1, 6 bases. V lost 4 bases and J lost 6, with 13 bases in between. Germline lookup yields CDR1 SGHRS and CDR2 YFSETQ. The CDR3 has 13 amino acids. The CDR3: CASSNRQDHGYTF. The CDR3 DNA reads as TGCGCCAGCAGCAACCGACAGGACCATGGCTACACCTTC.

This clonotype was detected only a few times. The rearrangement uses TRBV5-1 and TRBJ2-7; 9 bases fit TRBD2. CDR1 is SGHRS and CDR2 is YFSETQ in the germline V gene. J lost 1 base, V lost 0 bases, and 5 bases had no gene match. The CDR3 contains 16 residues. CDR3 bases: TGCGCCAGCAGCTTGGCCTTAGCGGGGGAATCCTACGAGCAGTACTTC. It encodes CASSLALAGESYEQYF.

The V call is TRBV6-6, the J call TRBJ1-3, with a possible D match to TRBD1 (5 bases). Germline V gene sequence: CDR1 MNHNY, CDR2 SVGAGI (reference sequence). V was trimmed by 9 bases and J by 0 bases, leaving 15 bases between them. The CDR3 consists of 15 residues. The CDR3 protein is CASWDPGISGNTIYF. CDR3 DNA sequence: TGTGCCAGTTGGGACCCCGGAATCTCTGGAAACACCATATATTTT.

This clonotype has more than one count but fewer than ten. V usage is TRBV10-3 and J usage is TRBJ2-5, with D possibly being TRBD1 (6 bases). The V gene lost 11 bases and the J gene lost 4 bases, with 17 bases spanning the gap. Germline V lookup: CDR1 ENHRY, CDR2 SYGVKD. The CDR3 has 13 amino acids. The CDR3 DNA sequence: TGTGCCGCCGCACAGGGTGCGGTAGAGACCCAGTACTTC. Its protein product is CAAAQGAVETQYF.

This clonotype has just a few counts. Written as DNA, the CDR3 is TGTGCCAGCAGCCATGCGGGAGGGTCCGTTTACAATGAGCAGTTCTTC. Amino acid sequence: CASSHAGGSVYNEQFF. The rearrangement joins TRBV4-2 to TRBJ2-1, with 9 bases that match TRBD2. Germline CDR1 LGHNA, CDR2 YNFKEQ. This CDR3 has 16 amino acids. Trimming removed 3 bases from V and 4 bases from J; junction bases left unmatched: 7.

The chain has TRBV29-1 and TRBJ2-1; a possible D gene is TRBD1 (6 bases). Looked up from germline, CDR1 is SQVTM and CDR2 is ANQGSEA. This CDR3 is built from 13 residues. V was clipped by 4 bases and J by 3 bases, with 10 bases between them. CDR3 amino acids: CSVGDRIYNEQFF. In DNA, the CDR3 is TGCAGCGTTGGCGACAGGATCTACAATGAGCAGTTCTTC.

V usage is TRBV12-3 or TRBV12-4 and J usage is TRBJ1-2, with 10 bases lining up with TRBD1. Unmatched junction bases numbered 5, after V lost 3 bases and J lost 7 bases. This CDR3 region has 14 residues. The CDR3 loop reads CASSFGTGAGGYTF. The CDR3 bases are TGTGCCAGCAGTTTCGGGACAGGGGCAGGTGGCTACACCTTC.

This clonotype was observed a handful of times. V is TRBV10-3 and J is TRBJ1-1; D gene ambiguous. This CDR3 contains 14 residues. V lost 8 bases to trimming and J lost 2 bases, with 15 bases between them. CDR1 is ENHRY, CDR2 SYGVKD, per germline. The CDR3 sequence: CAISARLSNTEAFF. The CDR3 DNA reads as TGTGCCATCTCTGCTAGGCTCTCTAACACTGAAGCTTTCTTT.

The chain recombines TRBV2 with TRBJ2-7, with 7 nucleotides matching TRBD1. Trimming cost V 8 bases and J 6 bases; bases outside gene matches: 10. Looked up from germline, CDR1 is SNHLY and CDR2 is FYNNEI. This CDR3 has 13 residues. In nucleotides, the CDR3 is TGTGCCAGCCGTGTGCAGGGGGACGGCGAGCAGTACTTC. It encodes CASRVQGDGEQYF.

The rearrangement uses TRBV6-5 and TRBJ2-7; TRBD1 agrees at 7 bases. Looked up from germline, CDR1 is MNHEY and CDR2 is SVGAGI. The CDR3 sequence is 15 residues long. Trimming removed 2 bases from V and 2 bases from J; junction bases left unmatched: 6. CDR3 in DNA: TGTGCCAGCAGTTACGACCGGGGACAGCCCTACGAGCAGTACTTC. Protein: CASSYDRGQPYEQYF.

This clonotype was observed a few times. V is TRBV4-1 and J is TRBJ2-4; D remains ambiguous. Germline-derived CDR1 and CDR2 are MGHRA and YSYEKL. The CDR3 has 14 residues. V lost 3 bases and J 0 bases, leaving 6 bases between the germline ends. The CDR3 reads CASSQPTAKNIQYF. The CDR3 DNA reads as TGCGCCAGCAGCCAGCCCACAGCCAAAAACATTCAGTACTTC.

This clonotype was detected a few times. The CDR3 region has the DNA TGTGCCAGCAGTGAACTGGGGTTGTACTTC. Translating gives CASSELGLYF. The chain links TRBV6-1 to TRBJ2-7, with D unclear. Trimming took off 2 bases at V and 12 bases at J, with 8 bases between the two ends. Per germline, CDR1 MNHNS and CDR2 SASEGT. This CDR3 is built from 10 residues.

The rearrangement uses TRBV20-1 and TRBJ2-6, with D tentatively TRBD1 (6 bases). The germline V gene encodes CDR1 DFQATT and CDR2 SNEGSKA (reference sequence). The CDR3 spans 13 residues. The CDR3 DNA follows: TGCAGGGCGGACAGACCTGGGGCCAACGTCCTGACTTTC. This encodes CRADRPGANVLTF.

The chain has TRBV3-1 and TRBJ1-2, with D hard to call. The ends were cut back, 0 bases at V and 3 bases at J, with 17 bases in the middle. This CDR3 spans 17 amino acids. Germline CDR1 reads LGHDT; CDR2 reads YNNKEL (reference sequence). This CDR3 is CASSQDLGSLYDYGYTF. CDR3 bases: TGTGCCAGCAGCCAAGATCTGGGCAGTCTTTATGACTATGGCTACACCTTC.

This clonotype was observed a handful of times. V and J are TRBV20-1 and TRBJ1-1; no reliable D call. This CDR3 has 13 residues. Trimming pared 3 bases from V and 3 bases from J, leaving 11 bases between. From germline, CDR1 is DFQATT and CDR2 SNEGSKA (reference sequence). In nucleotides, the CDR3 is TGCAGTGCTAGGGGATCGGGGTACACTGAAGCTTTCTTT. Its protein is CSARGSGYTEAFF.

This clonotype was counted between two and nine times. The chain couples TRBV7-9 to TRBJ2-7; perhaps TRBD1 as D (6 bases). The ends were cut back, 6 bases at V and 0 bases at J, with 15 bases in the middle. Germline CDR1 is SEHNR and CDR2 is FQNEAQ (reference sequence). CDR3 length: 15 residues. The chain's CDR3 is CASRAGTMNSYEQYF. The CDR3 DNA follows: TGTGCCAGCAGGGCCGGGACAATGAACTCCTACGAGCAGTACTTC.

This chain joins TRBV3-1 and TRBJ1-5; 9 bases align to TRBD1. The J segment lost 4 bases and the V segment lost 1 base, leaving 11 bases of the junction unmatched. The germline V gene encodes CDR1 LGHDT and CDR2 YNNKEL (reference sequence). The CDR3 is 18 amino acids. CDR3 sequence reads: CASSQGVGTGGWNQPQHF. CDR3 sequence (DNA): TGTGCCAGCAGCCAAGGCGTTGGAACAGGGGGCTGGAATCAGCCCCAGCATTTT. Drawing the rest from reference TRBV3-1 and TRBJ1-5, the complete variable domain is DTAVSQTPKYLVTQMGNDKSIKCEQNLGHDTMYWYKQDSKKFLKIMFSYNNKELIINETVPNRFSPKSPDKAHLNLHINSLELGDSAVYFCASSQGVGTGGWNQPQHFGDGTRLSIL.

This clonotype was detected a few times. V is TRBV10-3 and J is TRBJ2-5, with D hard to call. In germline, CDR1 is ENHRY, CDR2 SYGVKD. V lost 2 bases and J lost 4, with 8 bases in between. The CDR3 runs 13 residues. CDR3 sequence (DNA): TGTGCCATCAGTGAGCCCGGGTCAGAGACCCAGTACTTC. Translated: CAISEPGSETQYF.

A few counts support this clonotype. The chain recombines TRBV25-1 with TRBJ2-7, with unresolved D. The CDR3 consists of 11 residues. In germline, CDR1 is MGHDK, CDR2 SYGVNS. Trimming cost V 8 bases and J 3 bases, with 8 bases left between them. As DNA, the CDR3 is TGTGCCAGCCAAGCTTACTACGAGCAGTACTTC. Its translation: CASQAYYEQYF.

The J gene is TRBJ2-5, the V gene TRBV14; D is ambiguous. V shed 0 bases and J shed 4 bases, with 12 bases lying between them. The CDR3 runs to 15 residues. Germline V gene lookup returns CDR1 SGHDN and CDR2 FVKESK. CDR3 in amino acids: CASSQDPGFLETQYF. The CDR3 DNA reads as TGTGCCAGCAGCCAAGACCCCGGATTTTTAGAGACCCAGTACTTC.

This clonotype has more than one count but fewer than ten. This chain joins TRBV10-3 and TRBJ2-4; no definite D call. Gene TRBJ2-7 matches the end of the DNA better, so the J call may be wrong. The CDR3 length is 13 residues. The germline V gene encodes CDR1 ENHRY and CDR2 SYGVKD. DNA of the CDR3: TGTGCCATCAGTGACCCCGAGAGGTACGAGCAGTACTTC. It encodes CAISDPERYEQYF.

The rearrangement uses TRBV2 and TRBJ1-1; perhaps TRBD1 as D (5 bases). Per germline, CDR1 SNHLY and CDR2 FYNNEI. CDR3 length: 14 residues. V was cut by 4 bases and J by 2 bases, with 11 bases left in between. As DNA, the CDR3 is TGTGCCAGCAGTGTTCGACAGATCAACACTGAAGCTTTCTTT. It is translated as CASSVRQINTEAFF.

This clonotype was detected only a few times. The chain is built from TRBV20-1 and TRBJ2-1; D may be TRBD1 (5 bases). Germline CDR1 reads DFQATT; CDR2 reads SNEGSKA (reference sequence). The CDR3 contains 11 residues. Trimming cost V 6 bases and J 10 bases, with 13 bases left between them. As DNA, the CDR3 is TGCAGTGCCTCCAGGGCGTCGGAGCAGTTCTTC. Amino acids: CSASRASEQFF.

The chain carries TRBV25-1 and TRBJ1-2; the match to TRBD1 covers 8 bases. V shed 3 bases, J shed 2 bases, and the junction held 5 bases outside the gene matches. Germline CDR1 is MGHDK and CDR2 is SYGVNS. There are 15 residues in the CDR3. CDR3 region: CASSDGQGWNYGYTF. The CDR3 DNA reads as TGTGCCAGCAGTGACGGACAGGGATGGAACTATGGCTACACCTTC.

V is TRBV5-5 and J is TRBJ2-7; the D gene is possibly TRBD1 (6 bases). V shed 0 bases and J shed 0 bases, with 13 bases lying between them. CDR1 is SGHKS and CDR2 is YYEKEE in the germline V gene (reference sequence). The CDR3 spans 16 residues. The CDR3 bases are TGTGCCAGCAGCTTGGAGGGACATAGCCCCTCCTACGAGCAGTACTTC. Translating gives CASSLEGHSPSYEQYF.

The chain has TRBV11-2 and TRBJ2-7, with D unclear. Per the germline V gene, CDR1 is SGHAT and CDR2 is FQNNGV. This CDR3 comprises 12 residues. Deletions cut 8 bases from V and 0 bases from J, with 8 bases between. Here the CDR3 reads CASCTGSYEQYF. The CDR3 DNA sequence: TGTGCCAGCTGTACTGGCTCCTACGAGCAGTACTTC.

The chain is built from TRBV12-3 or TRBV12-4 and TRBJ2-2; perhaps D is TRBD1 or TRBD2 (6 bases each). The CDR3 has 15 residues. Deletions cut 1 base from V and 7 bases from J, with 13 bases between. The CDR3 nucleotides are TGTGCCAGCAGTTTAGTCGGGGGCGGAGGCGGGGAGCTGTTTTTT. It codes for CASSLVGGGGGELFF.

In this sample, this clonotype turned up a few times. The chain carries TRBV30 and TRBJ1-2; possible D gene TRBD1, 5 bases. The V end lost 3 bases, the J end lost 5 bases, and 16 bases lay between the germline ends. This CDR3 has 14 residues. Germline assignment: CDR1 GTSNPN and CDR2 SVGIG (reference sequence). The DNA of the CDR3 is TGTGCCTGGAGAGGGGCACAACCAATTTATGGCTACACCTTC. Translation gives CAWRGAQPIYGYTF.